This T cell receptor beta chain was sequenced during a study of shared clonotypes between healthy human individuals. Overall study findings and caveats: Sorted-subset samples were not fully sequenced, rarefaction indicated.

Of note for this clone: Its matching antigen is unknown.

The CDR3 is 18 amino acids. V lost 2 bases to trimming and J lost 0 bases; unmatched junction nucleotides: 10. Germline V gene sequence: CDR1 SGHRS, CDR2 YFSETQ. Generated by immunoSEQ multiplex PCR, the TCRdb table keeps only in-frame clones and is missing some. The repertoire holds millions of clones, with 85% to 95% as singletons. The receptor was isolated from a man between 18 and 29 years old in good health. Sequenced input: naive CD4+ T cells sorted from blood. Subset: CD45RA+ positively selected. This chain connects TRBV5-1 to TRBJ1-4; 7 nucleotides align to TRBD1. The CDR3 reads CASSFSPGQIATNEKLFF. The CDR3 DNA sequence: TGCGCCAGCAGCTTCAGTCCGGGACAGATTGCAACTAATGAAAAACTGTTTTTT.